The 16 T cell receptor beta chains below all came from one sample that was sequenced in a study of T cell responses to AZD1222 COVID-19 vaccine. The protocol was immunoSEQ multiplex PCR, while the TCRdb copy is restricted to in-frame clones and leaves out a portion. The sample contains 100,000 or so clones, roughly 92% of which appear only once. Sequences were derived from peripheral blood, sampled on day 0 of AZD1222 vaccination. Receptors originate from an adult in good health.

This clone has only one observation. This chain uses TRBV15 with TRBJ2-1; 16 nucleotides agree with TRBD2. From germline, CDR1 is LNHNV and CDR2 YYDKDF (reference sequence). This CDR3 has 17 amino acids. Trimming removed 2 bases from V and 7 bases from J; junction bases left unmatched: 5. CDR3 loop: CATSRNPGLAGGNEQFF. In DNA form, the CDR3 reads TGTGCCACCAGCAGAAACCCGGGACTAGCGGGGGGGAATGAGCAGTTCTTC.

The chain employs TRBV6-2 or TRBV6-3 and TRBJ1-1; tentative D call: TRBD1 (5 bases). Germline V gene sequence: CDR1 MNHEY, CDR2 SVGEGT. Trimming pared 2 bases from V and 8 bases from J, leaving 9 bases between. The CDR3 is 12 amino acids. This CDR3 reads CASSYERGEAFF. The DNA of the CDR3 is TGTGCCAGCAGTTACGAGAGGGGCGAAGCTTTCTTT.

The chain couples TRBV4-1 to TRBJ1-2; D not resolved. Trimming removed 0 bases from V and 2 bases from J, with 10 bases in between. Germline CDR1 is MGHRA and CDR2 is YSYEKL. The CDR3 has 15 amino acids. The CDR3 sequence: CASSQEHRPNYGYTF. The CDR3 DNA reads as TGCGCCAGCAGCCAAGAACATCGCCCAAACTATGGCTACACCTTC.

This clone appeared a single time. The rearrangement links TRBV6-5 to TRBJ2-5, with D possibly matching TRBD2 (6 bases). This CDR3 is 15 amino acids long. V was trimmed by 0 bases and J by 2 bases, leaving 10 bases between them. Germline V CDR1 and CDR2: MNHEY, SVGAGI. The CDR3 is CASSYSRTTQETQYF. In DNA, the CDR3 is TGTGCCAGCAGTTACTCTAGGACTACTCAAGAGACCCAGTACTTC.

This clone was observed a single time. V gene TRBV11-2 combines with J gene TRBJ2-2; 8 positions agree with TRBD1. Germline trimming cut 6 bases from V and 4 bases from J; bases unmatched to any gene: 4. Germline V CDR1 and CDR2: SGHAT, FQNNGV. The CDR3 is made up of 14 amino acids. DNA for the CDR3: TGTGCCAGCAGACGACAGGGGACCACCGGGGAGCTGTTTTTT. Its protein product is CASRRQGTTGELFF.

This chain connects TRBV7-9 to TRBJ2-5; the D is unclear. The CDR3 contains 14 residues. CDR1 SEHNR and CDR2 FQNEAQ come from the germline V gene (reference sequence). Trimming removed 2 bases from V and 4 bases from J, with 11 bases in between. This CDR3 reads CASSLITVGETQYF. CDR3 nucleotides: TGTGCCAGCAGCTTAATCACGGTGGGAGAGACCCAGTACTTC. Supplemented by reference TRBV7-9 and TRBJ2-5, the full variable domain reads DTGVSQNPRHKITKRGQNVTFRCDPISEHNRLYWYRQTLGQGPEFLTYFQNEAQLEKSRLLSDRFSAERPKGSFSTLEIQRTEQGDSAMYLCASSLITVGETQYFGPGTRLLVL.

This clone showed up just once. This chain joins TRBV25-1 and TRBJ1-6, with D maybe TRBD1 (5 bases). Germline V gives CDR1 MGHDK, CDR2 SYGVNS. Trimming pared 2 bases from V and 0 bases from J, leaving 8 bases between. The CDR3 has 16 residues. CDR3 nucleotide sequence: TGTGCCAGCAGTGAACAGGGAGGCTCCTATAATTCACCCCTCCACTTT. Encoded protein: CASSEQGGSYNSPLHF.

The chain uses TRBV5-1 and TRBJ2-7, with 7 bases identical to TRBD1. CDR1 and CDR2 (germline): SGHRS, YFSETQ. Trimming cost V 5 bases and J 2 bases; bases outside gene matches: 7. The length of the CDR3 is 14 residues. As DNA, the CDR3 is TGCGCCAGCAGACACACGGGACAGCCCTACGAGCAGTACTTC. Protein product: CASRHTGQPYEQYF. The variable domain in full, with the rest retrieved from reference TRBV5-1 and TRBJ2-7, is KAGVTQTPRYLIKTRGQQVTLSCSPISGHRSVSWYQQTPGQGLQFLFEYFSETQRNKGNFPGRFSGRQFSNSRSEMNVSTLELGDSALYLCASRHTGQPYEQYFGPGTRLTVT.

This chain uses TRBV4-2 with TRBJ2-4; unclear D gene. The germline gives CDR1 LGHNA, CDR2 YNFKEQ. Trimming removed 1 base from V and 6 bases from J, with 7 bases in between. The CDR3 consists of 13 residues. The CDR3 here is CASSQGSLNIQYF. The CDR3 DNA is TGTGCCAGCAGCCAAGGGTCATTAAACATTCAGTACTTC.

V usage is TRBV21-1 and J usage is TRBJ1-6; the listed D gene, TRBD1, was not tested against the DNA. TRBV21-1 is marked as a pseudogene. CDR3 size: 14 residues. CDR3 protein: CASNQGQGTSPLHF. The CDR3 DNA reads as TGTGCCAGCAACCAAGGACAGGGAACTTCACCCCTCCACTTT.

The chain carries TRBV4-1 and TRBJ1-1; a possible D gene is TRBD1 (5 bases). CDR3 length: 15 residues. CDR1 MGHRA and CDR2 YSYEKL come from the germline V gene. Between the trimmed V and J ends, which lost 0 bases and 3 bases, there was a span of 11 bases. CDR3 loop: CASSQDTGSYTEAFF. CDR3 DNA: TGCGCCAGCAGCCAAGATACAGGATCCTACACTGAAGCTTTCTTT.

The CDR3 DNA is TGTGCCAGCAGTGAACTACAGGGGAACACTGAAGCTTTCTTT. As protein: CASSELQGNTEAFF. The V call is TRBV6-1, the J call TRBJ1-1; possible D gene TRBD1, 6 bases. The V gene lost 2 bases and the J gene lost 1 base, with 8 bases spanning the gap. Germline values: CDR1 MNHNS, CDR2 SASEGT. This CDR3 is 14 amino acids long.

The chain carries TRBV6-5 and TRBJ1-5; D remains ambiguous. This CDR3 is built from 13 residues. Between the trimmed V and J ends, which lost 6 bases and 6 bases, there was a span of 12 bases. Germline assignment: CDR1 MNHEY and CDR2 SVGAGI. CDR3 in amino acids: CASRSDAGQPQHF. CDR3 DNA: TGTGCCAGCAGATCGGATGCGGGTCAGCCCCAGCATTTT.

The chain recombines TRBV2 with TRBJ1-3, with a tentative D call TRBD1 (5 bases). CDR1 SNHLY and CDR2 FYNNEI come from the germline V gene. The CDR3 consists of 15 residues. The V end lost 2 bases, the J end lost 0 bases, and 8 bases lay between the germline ends. The CDR3, as DNA: TGTGCCAGCAGTGAACGGGGGTCCTCTGGAAACACCATATATTTT. It yields the protein CASSERGSSGNTIYF.

The chain has TRBV4-3 and TRBJ2-4, with 12 bases lining up with TRBD2. CDR1 is LGHNA and CDR2 is YSLEER in the germline V gene. J was trimmed by 2 bases and V by 1 base; bases with no gene match: 6. The CDR3 covers 18 residues. CDR3 loop: CASSQGSSGGVSKNIQYF. For the CDR3, the DNA is TGCGCCAGCAGCCAAGGCTCTAGCGGGGGGGTTTCCAAAAACATTCAGTACTTC.

This chain joins TRBV4-3 and TRBJ2-7; D not resolved. The V and J ends lost 0 bases and 0 bases respectively, with 9 bases between them. The CDR3 is 15 amino acids. Germline lookup yields CDR1 LGHNA and CDR2 YSLEER. CDR3 region: CASSQERTSSYEQYF. CDR3 nucleotide sequence: TGCGCCAGCAGCCAAGAAAGGACGAGCTCCTACGAGCAGTACTTC.